These 4 T cell receptor beta chains share one sample of origin, sequenced in a study of CXCR3-negative and CXCR3-positive naive CD8 T cells. General observations from the study: When CXCR3-positive naive cells were set against CXCR3-negative naive cells, the former had more hydrophobic TRB CDR3s.

The study made its TRB cDNA libraries by 5' RACE, adding UMI labels. TCRdb reprocessed the 5' RACE reads and keeps a single row for each CDR3 protein, giving no DNA. The sample totals about 85,000 distinct CDR3 sequences. Their antigens remain unidentified. Sequenced input: naive CXCR3+ CD8+ T cells from blood. The sample's subset: CD45RO-CCR7+CD27+CD95- naive CD8+ T cells expressing CXCR3 (TNR3+). The receptors shown here come from a human donor in good health. Some clones in this sample may be carry-over from other donors' samples.

The V and J genes are TRBV24-1 and TRBJ2-7. Germline V gene data show CDR1 as KGHDR and CDR2 as SFDVKD. This CDR3 comprises 14 residues. CDR3 residues: CATSDMASSYEQYF.

The chain is built from TRBV7-9 and TRBJ2-7; TCRdb returns TRBD1, unconfirmable since there is no DNA. Germline V gives CDR1 SEHNR, CDR2 FQNEAQ (reference sequence). CDR3 length: 16 residues. The chain's CDR3 is CASYRTAGGSSYEQYF. The variable domain in full, with the rest retrieved from reference TRBV7-9 and TRBJ2-7, is DTGVSQNPRHKITKRGQNVTFRCDPISEHNRLYWYRQTLGQGPEFLTYFQNEAQLEKSRLLSDRFSAERPKGSFSTLEIQRTEQGDSAMYLCASYRTAGGSSYEQYFGPGTRLTVT.

This sequence joins TRBV12-3 or TRBV12-4 and TRBJ1-4. CDR3 length: 11 amino acids. CDR3 amino acids: CASSFAEKLFF.

The chain combines TRBV27 with TRBJ2-2; the TCRdb call, TRBD2, lacks DNA for checking. Germline lookup yields CDR1 MNHEY and CDR2 SMNVEV (reference sequence). The CDR3 extends over 14 amino acids. CDR3 protein: CASSSGTSTGELFF.